This T cell receptor beta chain is drawn from a study of T cells in Graves' hyperthyroidism and ophthalmopathy. Looking at the study overall: Peripheral blood sampling occurred at initial diagnosis, before any treatment.

For this clonotype: A clone one base away is much larger, so this may be a read error.

Researchers took RNA transcripts and amplified the TCR beta CDR3 regions from them. TCR CDR3 regions were first amplified by RT-PCR with HTBI primers. MiXCR, run by TCRdb on the multiplex PCR reads, gives a single entry per CDR3 protein. The table records 750,000 to 950,000 distinct CDR3 sequences, 38% of them present only once. The sequenced sample consisted of blood. This clonotype was sampled from a man between 18 and 29 years old with Graves' hyperthyroidism.

CDR3 amino acids: CASGIDRISGNTIYF. CDR3 bases: TGTGCCAGCGGCATCGACAGGATCTCTGGAAACACCATATATTTT. This chain links TRBV9 with TRBJ1-3; possible D gene TRBD1, 6 bases. The CDR3 loop spans 15 amino acids. Trimming removed 7 bases at V and 0 bases at J, with 14 bases between. Germline V gene sequence: CDR1 SGDLS, CDR2 YYNGEE.